This entry lists 2 T cell receptor beta chains sequenced from one sample in a study of T cell responses to AZD1222 COVID-19 vaccine. Clones were read by immunoSEQ multiplex PCR, and TCRdb kept only the in-frame ones, dropping some. The sample has around 69,000 clones, roughly 88% seen once. This specimen consisted of peripheral blood, obtained on day 0 of AZD1222 vaccination. These receptors came from an adult in good health.

The chain employs TRBV10-3 and TRBJ2-7, with D maybe TRBD1 (5 bases). From germline, CDR1 is ENHRY and CDR2 SYGVKD. V shed 8 bases and J shed 7 bases, with 18 bases lying between them. CDR3 length: 13 residues. The CDR3, as DNA: TGTGCCATCGGGCCCAGGGAAACCGGTGAGCAGTACGTC. As protein: CAIGPRETGEQYV.

This clone was seen more than once but under ten times. The genes are TRBV2 and TRBJ1-5, with D unresolved. The CDR3 loop spans 13 amino acids. V shed 6 bases and J shed 1 base, with 7 bases lying between them. Germline V gene lookup returns CDR1 SNHLY and CDR2 FYNNEI. The CDR3 reads CASRGWSNQPQHF. CDR3 in DNA: TGTGCCAGCAGGGGGTGGAGCAATCAGCCCCAGCATTTT. Drawing the rest from reference TRBV2 and TRBJ1-5, the complete variable domain is EPEVTQTPSHQVTQMGQEVILRCVPISNHLYFYWYRQILGQKVEFLVSFYNNEISEKSEIFDDQFSVERPDGSNFTLKIRSTKLEDSAMYFCASRGWSNQPQHFGDGTRLSIL.